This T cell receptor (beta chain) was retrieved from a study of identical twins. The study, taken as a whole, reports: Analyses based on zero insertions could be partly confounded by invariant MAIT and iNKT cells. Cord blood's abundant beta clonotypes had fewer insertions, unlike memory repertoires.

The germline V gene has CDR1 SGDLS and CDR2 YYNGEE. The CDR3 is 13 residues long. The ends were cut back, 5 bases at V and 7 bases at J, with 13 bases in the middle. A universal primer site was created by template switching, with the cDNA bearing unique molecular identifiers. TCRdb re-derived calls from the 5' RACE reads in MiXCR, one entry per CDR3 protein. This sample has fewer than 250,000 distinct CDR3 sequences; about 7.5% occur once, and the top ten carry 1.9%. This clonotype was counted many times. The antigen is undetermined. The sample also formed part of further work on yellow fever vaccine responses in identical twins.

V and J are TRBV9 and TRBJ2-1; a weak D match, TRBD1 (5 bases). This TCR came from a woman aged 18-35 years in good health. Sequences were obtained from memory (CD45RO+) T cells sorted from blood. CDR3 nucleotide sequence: TGTGCCAGCAGTCGATTCACAGGTAATGAGCAGTTCTTC. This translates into CASSRFTGNEQFF.